What follows are 3 T cell receptor beta chains derived from one specimen sequenced in a study of CD8 T cells in ankylosing spondylitis. MiXCR, run by TCRdb on the 5' RACE reads, gives a single entry per CDR3 protein. The sample includes 230,000 or so distinct CDR3 sequences, 20% to 30% seen only once; the top ten take 0.5% to 0.75%. The specimen sequenced was blood, either unsorted or a sorted T cell fraction (not recorded which). Receptor source: a male donor with ankylosing spondylitis or in good health (not recorded which).

This clonotype was detected many times. V and J are TRBV29-1 and TRBJ2-5, with 10 bases lining up with TRBD1. Germline CDR1 SQVTM, CDR2 ANQGSEA. The ends lost 3 bases at V and 1 base at J; junction bases unmatched: 11. CDR3 length: 17 residues. CDR3 protein: CSVEGTGAGWSQETQYF. The DNA of the CDR3 is TGCAGCGTTGAGGGGACAGGGGCCGGTTGGAGCCAAGAGACCCAGTACTTC.

Only a few counts were recorded for this clonotype. The chain couples TRBV29-1 to TRBJ2-3; no firm D call. CDR3 length: 12 residues. V was pared by 2 bases and J by 6 bases, with 9 bases between. Germline lookup yields CDR1 SQVTM and CDR2 ANQGSEA. The CDR3 DNA sequence: TGCAGCGTTGAAATGTCGGCCGATACGCAGTATTTT. This sequence encodes CSVEMSADTQYF.

The chain couples TRBV12-3 or TRBV12-4 to TRBJ2-7; D is perhaps TRBD1 (5 bases). Deletions cut 5 bases from V and 1 base from J, with 12 bases between. The CDR3 consists of 14 residues. CDR3 coding DNA: TGTGCCAGCAGTCAATTGACAGTTTCCTACGAGCAGTACTTC. It translates to CASSQLTVSYEQYF.